Below, one TCR beta chain is given with its context. The antigen is unknown. Germline V gene sequence: CDR1 SQVTM, CDR2 ANQGSEA. V gave up 0 bases and J gave up 0 bases, with 17 bases separating them. The CDR3 is 17 amino acids. This sample is drawn from a study of PD-1 blockade in classical Hodgkin lymphoma. For the study at large: Patients were dosed intravenously with nivolumab at 3 mg/kg every 2 weeks. Regarding the study as a whole: At baseline, newly diagnosed patients reportedly showed less TCR diversity than healthy donors. Only CD4+ TCR diversity, not CD8+, had risen significantly by C4D1.

This sample's time point: cycle 4 day 1 (C4D1), after six to seven weeks of nivolumab. Each patient's relapse followed autologous stem cell transplantation, and brentuximab vedotin exposure varied. Sequencing was performed with immunoSEQ multiplex PCR; in TCRdb, only in-frame clones are kept and a portion is missing. The data hold tens of thousands of clones, with more than 70% observed a single time. The TCR comes from a human donor with classical Hodgkin lymphoma. The specimen comprised peripheral blood mononuclear cells (PBMCs), sampled before the fourth cycle of nivolumab. This chain uses TRBV29-1 with TRBJ1-2; D is possibly TRBD1 (6 bases). CDR3 amino acids: CSVEESEGQRANYGYTF. The CDR3, as DNA: TGCAGCGTTGAAGAATCGGAAGGACAGAGAGCTAACTATGGCTACACCTTC.